This T cell receptor beta chain was sequenced for a study of prognosis after radiotherapy for stage I lung cancer. Regarding the study as a whole: Unique TCR clones declined after stereotactic body radiation therapy, from a median approximately 10,000 to 7,000. Following stereotactic body radiation therapy, patients who went on to develop distant metastases had lower Shannon entropy.

Amplicons of TCR beta CDR3 were generated from genomic DNA by two-round multiplex PCR. Initially, in first-round PCR, primers specific to each TRBV and TRBJ gene were used. MiXCR, run by TCRdb on the multiplex PCR reads, gives a single entry per CDR3 protein. The sample has approximately 28,000 distinct CDR3 sequences, 25% to 30% seen once; the top ten hold around 32%. There are many counts of this clonotype. Its antigen is not identified. The material was PBMCs, obtained before or after stereotactic body radiation therapy (not recorded which). This TCR was recovered from a donor over 45 with non-small cell lung cancer.

The CDR3 bases are TGCGCCAGCAGCTTGGACGGATACAATGAGCAGTTCTTC. Amino acid sequence: CASSLDGYNEQFF. The chain employs TRBV5-1 and TRBJ2-1; D is ambiguous. The V end was cut by 0 bases, the J end by 4 bases, with 5 bases between. Germline values: CDR1 SGHRS, CDR2 YFSETQ. The CDR3 loop spans 13 amino acids.